Each of the 9 T cell receptor beta chains below was sequenced from the same sample in a study of T-cell memory formation after mild COVID-19. Each CDR3 protein is one row after TCRdb ran MiXCR on the 5' RACE reads. This table holds 250,000 or so distinct CDR3 sequences, around 10% found once. The sample taken for sequencing was PBMCs or a T cell subset sorted from them (not recorded which). The receptors here all came from a man between 18 and 35 years old who had mild COVID-19 (a few samples of this study predate the infection). Cell type and time point are not known.

This chain links TRBV4-2 with TRBJ1-6; tentative D call: TRBD1 (5 bases). The CDR3 is 14 amino acids. Between the trimmed V and J ends, which lost 1 base and 8 bases, there was a span of 9 bases. Germline CDR1 is LGHNA and CDR2 is YNFKEQ. The CDR3 region is CASSQGGPYSPLHF. Here the CDR3 DNA reads TGTGCCAGCAGCCAAGGGGGCCCGTATTCACCCCTCCACTTT.

There are many counts of this clonotype. The chain combines TRBV7-6 with TRBJ2-7; 7 bases are shared with TRBD1. The V gene end was trimmed by 5 bases and the J gene end by 2 bases; junction bases not matched to a gene: 6. CDR3 size: 14 residues. Per germline, CDR1 SGHVS and CDR2 FNYEAQ. The CDR3 sequence is CASSHWDRTYEQYF. CDR3 nucleotides: TGTGCCAGCAGCCATTGGGACAGAACCTACGAGCAGTACTTC.

This chain joins TRBV6-5 and TRBJ2-2; TRBD1 might be the D (6 bases). From germline, CDR1 is MNHEY and CDR2 SVGAGI. The CDR3 is made up of 13 amino acids. Between the trimmed V and J ends, which lost 6 bases and 6 bases, there was a span of 11 bases. CDR3 DNA sequence: TGTGCCAGCAGCAACAGGGAGTCCGGGGAGCTGTTTTTT. Its protein product is CASSNRESGELFF.

This clonotype occurred a few times. The chain employs TRBV6-4 and TRBJ1-5; 8 bases align to TRBD1. Losses at the gene ends were 5 bases for V and 2 bases for J; bases not matched to a gene: 5. Per germline, CDR1 MRHNA and CDR2 SNTAGT. This CDR3 has 15 amino acids. CDR3 bases: TGTGCCAGCAGTTCGACAGGGGATCGCAATCAGCCCCAGCATTTT. This gives the protein CASSSTGDRNQPQHF.

This clonotype has just a few counts. The chain uses TRBV18 and TRBJ1-2; D gene unclear. V was shortened by 2 bases and J by 4 bases, with 14 bases between the two germline ends. CDR1 is KGHSH and CDR2 is LQKENI in the germline V gene. CDR3 length equals 15 residues. In nucleotides, the CDR3 is TGTGCCAGCTCACCAACGACGAAAGGAACCTATGGCTACACCTTC. It codes for CASSPTTKGTYGYTF.

V usage is TRBV12-3 or TRBV12-4 and J usage is TRBJ2-5, with D maybe TRBD1 (6 bases). This CDR3 has 15 amino acids. Trimming removed 1 base at V and 2 bases at J, with 11 bases between. The CDR3 here is CASSLVNQGQETQYF. DNA of the CDR3: TGTGCCAGCAGTTTAGTCAACCAGGGGCAAGAGACCCAGTACTTC.

The genes are TRBV14 and TRBJ2-5, with TRBD2 as a possible D gene (5 bases). The CDR3 has 13 residues. V was shortened by 3 bases and J by 5 bases, with 10 bases between the two germline ends. Germline CDR1 reads SGHDN; CDR2 reads FVKESK. CDR3 residues: CASSHIRGETQYF. For the CDR3, the DNA is TGTGCCAGCAGCCATATCCGCGGGGAGACCCAGTACTTC.

This clonotype was recorded many times. This chain uses TRBV6-2 or TRBV6-3 with TRBJ2-1, with 11 bases lining up with TRBD1. The germline V gene has CDR1 MNHEY and CDR2 SVGEGT. The CDR3 is 15 amino acids. The V and J ends lost 6 bases and 1 base, in that order; junction bases with no gene match: 2. For the CDR3, the DNA is TGTGCCAGCAGGGACAGGGGGCTTTCCTACAATGAGCAGTTCTTC. It translates to CASRDRGLSYNEQFF.

The rearrangement links TRBV2 to TRBJ2-3; D is possibly TRBD1 or TRBD2 (5 bases each). V lost 6 bases to trimming and J lost 2 bases, with 12 bases between them. The CDR3 is made up of 14 amino acids. Germline V CDR1 and CDR2: SNHLY, FYNNEI. The CDR3 region has the DNA TGTGCCAGCAGCGAGGGGCTAACCACAGATACGCAGTATTTT. Protein product: CASSEGLTTDTQYF.